Each of the 25 T cell receptor beta chains below was sequenced from the same sample in a study of cytomegalovirus exposure and HLA in healthy donors. The primer mix had 60 Vbeta and 13 Jbeta primers. Profiling relied on immunoSEQ multiplex PCR, and the TCRdb table lists in-frame clones only, not all of them. The sample lists 90,000 to 100,000 clones; approximately 79% were seen once. The sequenced material came from PBMCs. All receptors come from a woman aged 55-75 years in good health and CMV-seropositive.

This sequence joins TRBV5-4 and TRBJ2-7; D is perhaps TRBD2 (5 bases). Germline V gene lookup returns CDR1 SGHNT and CDR2 YYREEE (reference sequence). There are 15 residues in the CDR3. The V gene lost 0 bases and the J gene lost 0 bases, with 10 bases spanning the gap. In nucleotides, the CDR3 is TGTGCCAGCAGCTTGGATCCGGGGAGCTCCTACGAGCAGTACTTC. It codes for CASSLDPGSSYEQYF.

The chain is built from TRBV10-2 and TRBJ2-7, with 7 bases that match TRBD1. This CDR3 region has 15 residues. With V trimmed by 6 bases and J by 2 bases, 10 bases remained unmatched. CDR1 is WSHSY, CDR2 SAAADI, per germline. As DNA, the CDR3 is TGCGCCAGCAGACGTAGAGGGACAGATACCTACGAGCAGTACTTC. It yields the protein CASRRRGTDTYEQYF.

The V gene is TRBV7-9, the J gene TRBJ2-1; D unresolved. Germline V gene lookup returns CDR1 SEHNR and CDR2 FQNEAQ (reference sequence). CDR3 size: 11 residues. Trimming removed 5 bases at V and 7 bases at J, with 6 bases between. The CDR3 region is CASSPTNEQFF. CDR3 nucleotides: TGTGCCAGCAGCCCCACTAATGAGCAGTTCTTC.

The J gene is TRBJ1-3, the V gene TRBV7-8, with D possibly TRBD1 on 6 matching bases. Per germline, CDR1 SGHVS and CDR2 FQNEAQ. Trimming pared 0 bases from V and 2 bases from J, leaving 11 bases between. This CDR3 has 16 residues. The CDR3 protein is CASSLAVSGAGNTIYF. In DNA, the CDR3 is TGTGCCAGCAGCTTAGCGGTCTCAGGGGCTGGAAACACCATATATTTT.

This clone has only a few counts. The chain links TRBV5-1 to TRBJ1-5; no clear D. Germline V gene sequence: CDR1 SGHRS, CDR2 YFSETQ. The V gene lost 3 bases and the J gene lost 8 bases, with 15 bases spanning the gap. The CDR3 loop spans 14 amino acids. The CDR3, as DNA: TGCGCCAGCAGCTCTCGGACTTCTGGGGAGCCCCAGCATTTT. Protein: CASSSRTSGEPQHF. The full variable domain, with the rest looked up from reference TRBV5-1 and TRBJ1-5, is KAGVTQTPRYLIKTRGQQVTLSCSPISGHRSVSWYQQTPGQGLQFLFEYFSETQRNKGNFPGRFSGRQFSNSRSEMNVSTLELGDSALYLCASSSRTSGEPQHFGDGTRLSIL.

CDR3 sequence: CASSLVGTSGPTYNEQFF. The CDR3 DNA follows: TGTGCCAGCAGTTTGGTGGGGACTAGCGGGCCGACCTACAATGAGCAGTTCTTC. This rearrangement joins TRBV27 to TRBJ2-1; 12 bases line up with TRBD2. This CDR3 has 18 residues. Germline values: CDR1 MNHEY, CDR2 SMNVEV (reference sequence). V was pared by 3 bases and J by 2 bases, with 8 bases of the junction left unmatched.

This chain connects TRBV6-1 to TRBJ1-5, with TRBD1 identical over 7 bases. CDR1 is MNHNS, CDR2 SASEGT, per germline. V lost 7 bases, J lost 7 bases, and 13 bases stayed unmatched. The CDR3 runs 15 residues. The CDR3 DNA reads TGTGCCAGCACCCAATCGACAGGGATGAGACAGCCCCAGCATTTT. Encoded protein: CASTQSTGMRQPQHF.

J is TRBJ1-1 and V is TRBV7-9; D gene unclear. Looked up from germline, CDR1 is SEHNR and CDR2 is FQNEAQ (reference sequence). Trimming shortened V by 3 bases and J by 2 bases, and 7 bases separated the two germline ends. This CDR3 contains 13 residues. CDR3 nucleotide sequence: TGTGCCAGCAGCTTCACTTCTAACACTGAAGCTTTCTTT. Its protein is CASSFTSNTEAFF.

This chain uses TRBV27 with TRBJ1-5; 9 nucleotides line up with TRBD1. Unmatched junction bases numbered 2, after V lost 3 bases and J lost 2 bases. CDR3 size: 15 residues. CDR1 MNHEY and CDR2 SMNVEV come from the germline V gene (reference sequence). The CDR3 is CASSFTGGGNQPQHF. CDR3 bases: TGTGCCAGCAGTTTTACAGGGGGCGGCAATCAGCCCCAGCATTTT.

The V gene is TRBV7-9, the J gene TRBJ1-1, with D maybe TRBD1 (5 bases). This CDR3 has 14 residues. The ends were cut back, 1 base at V and 3 bases at J, with 9 bases in the middle. Germline V lookup: CDR1 SEHNR, CDR2 FQNEAQ (reference sequence). The CDR3 coding sequence is TGTGCCAGCAGCTTAGTGACGGGGGACACTGAAGCTTTCTTT. Its translation: CASSLVTGDTEAFF.

Worth noting for this clone: Compared with germline, one end of the junction differs, possibly owing to a read error. The chain carries TRBV7-9 and TRBJ2-2; D is possibly TRBD1 (5 bases). Germline V lookup: CDR1 SEHNR, CDR2 FQNEAQ (reference sequence). The CDR3 totals 18 residues. The CDR3, as DNA: TGTGCCAGCAGCTTAATAGGGCAGGGCTCCGCGAATACCGGGGAGCTGTTTTTT. Its translation is CASSLIGQGSANTGELFF.

This chain's CDR3 is CASSSTGRYGYTF. As DNA, the CDR3 is TGTGCCAGCAGCTCTACAGGGCGCTATGGCTACACCTTC. The gene calls are TRBV11-2 and TRBJ1-2; TRBD1 is a possible D gene (6 bases). This CDR3 is built from 13 residues. V was cut by 4 bases and J by 4 bases, with 10 bases left in between. The germline gives CDR1 SGHAT, CDR2 FQNNGV.

This clone was observed a few times. This sequence joins TRBV5-1 and TRBJ2-7; D unresolved. The CDR3 length is 13 residues. V shed 4 bases and J shed 3 bases, with 11 bases lying between them. Germline lookup yields CDR1 SGHRS and CDR2 YFSETQ. In nucleotides, the CDR3 is TGCGCCAGCAGCGAACCTCCAGTCTACGAGCAGTACTTC. This sequence encodes CASSEPPVYEQYF.

V gene TRBV7-2 combines with J gene TRBJ2-7; 9 nucleotides align to TRBD2. With 1 base clipped from V and 7 bases from J, the junction kept 5 bases outside the gene matches. Germline V CDR1 and CDR2: SGHTA, FQGNSA. The CDR3 runs to 14 residues. The DNA of the CDR3 is TGTGCCAGCAGCTTAGTAGCGGGAGTAAGGGAGCAGTACTTC. This codes for CASSLVAGVREQYF.

V and J are TRBV6-1 and TRBJ2-7, with 9 positions matching TRBD1. Trimming removed 7 bases from V and 2 bases from J; junction bases left unmatched: 6. The CDR3 has 14 amino acids. Per the germline V gene, CDR1 is MNHNS and CDR2 is SASEGT. The CDR3 nucleotides are TGTGCCAGCACCCGGACAGGGGCGGCCTACGAGCAGTACTTC. Its protein is CASTRTGAAYEQYF.

The V call is TRBV29-1, the J call TRBJ1-2; D gene ambiguous. Trimming took 2 bases from V and 7 from J, leaving 11 bases between them. The CDR3 is 12 amino acids. Germline lookup yields CDR1 SQVTM and CDR2 ANQGSEA. The CDR3 protein is CSVERSSGGYTF. CDR3 DNA sequence: TGCAGCGTTGAAAGATCGTCCGGTGGCTACACCTTC.

This clone came up a few times. This rearrangement joins TRBV6-5 to TRBJ2-7; TRBD2 is a possible D gene (5 bases). CDR3 size: 11 residues. V dropped 6 bases and J dropped 6 bases, with 9 bases sitting between them. Germline V gene data show CDR1 as MNHEY and CDR2 as SVGAGI. CDR3 sequence: CASRDFSEQYF. The CDR3 DNA follows: TGTGCCAGCAGGGACTTTTCCGAGCAGTACTTC.

The chain's CDR3 is CASSDSGGTRRYTF. For the CDR3, the DNA is TGTGCCAGCAGTGACTCCGGGGGAACGCGCAGATACACCTTC. V usage is TRBV6-4 and J usage is TRBJ1-2, with D possibly matching TRBD1 (5 bases). V lost 0 bases, J lost 11 bases, and 16 bases lay in between. The CDR3 covers 14 residues. Per germline, CDR1 MRHNA and CDR2 SNTAGT.

By sample share, this clone is medium-sized. The V and J genes are TRBV5-1 and TRBJ2-3, with D unresolved. CDR1 is SGHRS and CDR2 is YFSETQ in the germline V gene. Between the trimmed V and J ends, which lost 0 bases and 0 bases, there was a span of 8 bases. The CDR3 spans 15 residues. CDR3 sequence (DNA): TGCGCCAGCAGCTTGGGCTTGACTAGCACAGATACGCAGTATTTT. It yields the protein CASSLGLTSTDTQYF.

The chain uses TRBV4-1 and TRBJ2-3; 8 positions match TRBD2. V lost 1 base, J lost 2 bases, and 5 bases stayed unmatched. This CDR3 is 16 amino acids long. Germline V CDR1 and CDR2: MGHRA, YSYEKL. The DNA of the CDR3 is TGCGCCAGCAGCCAAGTGTGGCGGGGGGCCACAGATACGCAGTATTTT. This codes for CASSQVWRGATDTQYF.

The chain combines TRBV5-1 with TRBJ1-4, with 9 bases identical to TRBD1. CDR1 is SGHRS and CDR2 is YFSETQ in the germline V gene. V shed 7 bases, J shed 8 bases, and the junction held 9 bases outside the gene matches. There are 14 residues in the CDR3. CDR3 amino acids: CASGTGTGKEKLFF. CDR3 nucleotide sequence: TGCGCCAGCGGGACCGGGACAGGGAAGGAAAAACTGTTTTTT.

This chain uses TRBV6-1 with TRBJ2-7; D gene unclear. The CDR3 spans 10 residues. The V gene's germline CDR1 is MNHNS and CDR2 SASEGT. Trimming removed 7 bases from V and 13 bases from J, with 14 bases in between. The CDR3 nucleotides are TGTGCCAGCATCATGGGCCAGCCCTACTTC. This codes for CASIMGQPYF.

The chain links TRBV6-1 to TRBJ1-6; the match to TRBD1 covers 7 bases. V trimming: 1 base; J trimming: 10 bases; junction bases outside the gene matches: 7. There are 15 residues in the CDR3. Germline V gene data show CDR1 as MNHNS and CDR2 as SASEGT. The CDR3 coding sequence is TGTGCCAGCAGTGAAGTTAGAAGGGGGCGATCACCCCTCCACTTT. Protein sequence: CASSEVRRGRSPLHF.

The rearrangement links TRBV6-5 to TRBJ1-2; D remains unclear. The CDR3 length is 15 residues. Between the trimmed V and J ends, which lost 2 bases and 8 bases, there was a span of 18 bases. Germline V CDR1 and CDR2: MNHEY, SVGAGI. The DNA of the CDR3 is TGTGCCAGCAGTTACCTCGGGGTTAACCCCACCGGCTACACCTTC. Amino acid sequence: CASSYLGVNPTGYTF.

The chain employs TRBV5-1 and TRBJ1-1, with D unclear. V lost 0 bases, J lost 3 bases, and 12 bases lay in between. Germline CDR1 and CDR2: SGHRS and YFSETQ. This CDR3 region has 15 residues. The CDR3 DNA reads as TGCGCCAGCAGCTTGGAACCTCCGGGGTACACTGAAGCTTTCTTT. Protein product: CASSLEPPGYTEAFF.